Presented here are 26 T cell receptor beta chains from one specimen sequenced in a study of radiation and T cells in renal cell carcinoma. Specified time point: blood 4 weeks post-SBRT, at nephrectomy. The treatment was: 15 Gy SBRT to primary tumor, nephrectomy 4 weeks later. Data came from immunoSEQ multiplex PCR; TCRdb stores just in-frame clones and leaves some out. The data contain approximately 150,000 clones, around 88% of them singletons. This specimen consisted of blood, obtained from a patient whose treatment included radiotherapy and nephrectomy. The receptors stem from a woman between 50 and 59 years old with renal cell carcinoma.

This clone was recorded only once. This sequence joins TRBV7-2 and TRBJ2-7, with 7 bases lining up with TRBD1. The CDR3 extends over 14 amino acids. Germline CDR1 is SGHTA and CDR2 is FQGNSA. The junction had 3 bases not matched to a gene; V was cut back by 4 bases and J by 0 bases. The CDR3 loop reads CASSSGTASYEQYF. DNA of the CDR3: TGTGCCAGCAGCTCGGGGACAGCCTCCTACGAGCAGTACTTC.

This chain uses TRBV10-3 with TRBJ1-5; the D gene is possibly TRBD1 (5 bases). Germline V gene data show CDR1 as ENHRY and CDR2 as SYGVKD. CDR3 length: 14 residues. V lost 5 bases and J 7 bases, leaving 15 bases between the germline ends. The DNA of the CDR3 is TGTGCCATCAGTTCCCAGGGAGCAGGGCAGCCCCAGCATTTT. Translation: CAISSQGAGQPQHF.

The chain uses TRBV7-2 and TRBJ2-5; TRBD2 matches at 8 bases. Germline V gene lookup returns CDR1 SGHTA and CDR2 FQGNSA. J was trimmed by 4 bases and V by 1 base; bases with no gene match: 2. The CDR3 sequence is 14 residues long. The CDR3 DNA reads TGTGCCAGCAGCTTAGGCGGGGGGCGAGAGACCCAGTACTTC. This encodes CASSLGGGRETQYF.

The rearrangement joins TRBV7-2 to TRBJ2-7, with D perhaps TRBD1 or TRBD2 (6 bases each). CDR1 is SGHTA, CDR2 FQGNSA, per germline. CDR3 length equals 16 residues. Trimming left V 5 bases short and J 0 bases short, with 17 bases between. The CDR3 DNA sequence: TGTGCCAGCAGCGGGCTGGGGGGCTTGTTCTCCTACGAGCAGTACTTC. Encoded protein: CASSGLGGLFSYEQYF.

The rearrangement joins TRBV5-1 to TRBJ1-1, with a tentative D call TRBD1 (5 bases). Germline CDR1 is SGHRS and CDR2 is YFSETQ. This CDR3 is 17 amino acids long. The V gene lost 3 bases and the J gene lost 3 bases, with 21 bases spanning the gap. In nucleotides, the CDR3 is TGCGCCAGCAGCTGGGCCCCTGCGGGGGGAGTTGACACTGAAGCTTTCTTT. It specifies CASSWAPAGGVDTEAFF.

This clone has a handful of counts. This sequence joins TRBV5-1 and TRBJ1-2; D is perhaps TRBD1 (5 bases). This CDR3 spans 15 amino acids. V was trimmed by 0 bases and J by 6 bases, leaving 15 bases between them. Germline CDR1 reads SGHRS; CDR2 reads YFSETQ. The chain's CDR3 is CASSLAGTQADGYTF. CDR3 nucleotides: TGCGCCAGCAGCTTGGCCGGGACGCAGGCGGATGGCTACACCTTC.

The rearrangement uses TRBV29-1 and TRBJ1-2; a possible D gene is TRBD1 (6 bases). Germline V lookup: CDR1 SQVTM, CDR2 ANQGSEA. Trimming took 3 bases from V and 6 from J, leaving 17 bases between them. This CDR3 spans 14 amino acids. CDR3 sequence: CSVDSRGLTHGYTF. The CDR3 region has the DNA TGCAGCGTTGATAGCAGGGGACTAACCCATGGCTACACCTTC.

The V and J genes are TRBV30 and TRBJ2-6; D uncertain. Between the trimmed V and J ends, which lost 3 bases and 1 base, there was a span of 10 bases. Germline loops: CDR1 GTSNPN, CDR2 SVGIG (reference sequence). The CDR3 consists of 15 residues. CDR3 protein: CAWRRFRSGANVLTF. CDR3 in DNA: TGTGCCTGGAGGCGGTTCCGGTCTGGGGCCAACGTCCTGACTTTC.

The V gene is TRBV14, the J gene TRBJ1-5, with unresolved D. Deletions cut 0 bases from V and 4 bases from J, with 4 bases between. The CDR3 is made up of 13 amino acids. Germline lookup yields CDR1 SGHDN and CDR2 FVKESK. CDR3 sequence: CASSQDPNQPQHF. Written as DNA, the CDR3 is TGTGCCAGCAGCCAAGACCCTAATCAGCCCCAGCATTTT.

V gene TRBV10-3 combines with J gene TRBJ2-1; TRBD2 is a possible D gene (5 bases). Germline CDR1 and CDR2: ENHRY and SYGVKD. CDR3 length: 13 residues. V lost 4 bases, J lost 6 bases, and 10 bases lay in between. The CDR3 DNA sequence: TGTGCCATCAGTGGTGGACTCGCCAATGAGCAGTTCTTC. Its protein product is CAISGGLANEQFF.

The chain uses TRBV20-1 and TRBJ1-1; no definite D call. With 6 bases removed from V and 2 bases from J, the gap between germline ends came to 7 bases. This CDR3 has 11 amino acids. The germline V gene has CDR1 DFQATT and CDR2 SNEGSKA (reference sequence). CDR3 protein: CSADDNTEAFF. Written as DNA, the CDR3 is TGCAGTGCGGATGATAACACTGAAGCTTTCTTT.

V and J are TRBV30 and TRBJ1-3; tentatively, D is TRBD1 (5 bases). Trimming removed 4 bases from V and 2 bases from J, with 15 bases in between. The CDR3 runs to 15 residues. CDR1 is GTSNPN and CDR2 is SVGIG in the germline V gene (reference sequence). CDR3 bases: TGTGCCTGGACCATAGACAGTAAGCCTGGAAACACCATATATTTT. Its translation: CAWTIDSKPGNTIYF.

The chain recombines TRBV5-1 with TRBJ2-2; D is possibly TRBD1 (6 bases). Germline-derived CDR1 and CDR2 are SGHRS and YFSETQ. The CDR3 is made up of 14 amino acids. V was pared by 5 bases and J by 6 bases, with 14 bases between. Here the CDR3 DNA reads TGCGCCAGCAGTCGACGACAGGTACCCGGGGAGCTGTTTTTT. This codes for CASSRRQVPGELFF.

The rearrangement joins TRBV5-1 to TRBJ2-1; D is unresolved. V was shortened by 2 bases and J by 7 bases, with 13 bases between the two germline ends. The CDR3 contains 14 residues. The germline V gene encodes CDR1 SGHRS and CDR2 YFSETQ. The DNA of the CDR3 is TGCGCCAGCAGCTTTGGGTCCTACCAAAATGAGCAGTTCTTC. Translating gives CASSFGSYQNEQFF.

V usage is TRBV7-2 and J usage is TRBJ1-2; TRBD1 is a possible D gene (6 bases). CDR1 is SGHTA, CDR2 FQGNSA, per germline. Trimming removed 1 base from V and 3 bases from J, with 15 bases in between. The CDR3 spans 16 residues. CDR3 protein: CASSLVRRGAYYGYTF. The DNA for the CDR3 is TGTGCCAGCAGCTTAGTGCGGAGGGGGGCCTACTATGGCTACACCTTC.

The chain is built from TRBV5-1 and TRBJ2-1; D may be TRBD1 (6 bases). V lost 0 bases and J lost 4, with 11 bases in between. Looked up from germline, CDR1 is SGHRS and CDR2 is YFSETQ. The CDR3 contains 15 residues. This CDR3 reads CASSLDQGSYNEQFF. The CDR3 DNA sequence: TGCGCCAGCAGCTTGGACCAGGGGTCGTACAATGAGCAGTTCTTC.

In this sample, this clone turned up a few times. The chain links TRBV19 to TRBJ1-1; D possibly corresponds to TRBD1 (6 bases). The CDR3 extends over 16 amino acids. V lost 1 base and J lost 4, with 16 bases in between. Germline lookup yields CDR1 LNHDA and CDR2 SQIVND (reference sequence). The CDR3 sequence is CASSIAKGGLATEAFF. DNA for the CDR3: TGTGCCAGTAGTATAGCTAAAGGGGGGCTCGCCACTGAAGCTTTCTTT.

The genes are TRBV6-5 and TRBJ1-1; D not resolved. Trimming took off 2 bases at V and 4 bases at J, with 14 bases between the two ends. CDR1 is MNHEY, CDR2 SVGAGI, per germline. This CDR3 has 15 amino acids. Here the CDR3 DNA reads TGTGCCAGCAGTTACAAAGGGAGCGCCGGCACTGAAGCTTTCTTT. Translated, it gives CASSYKGSAGTEAFF.

The chain is built from TRBV6-5 and TRBJ2-7; 7 bases align to TRBD1. The CDR3 covers 14 residues. Per germline, CDR1 MNHEY and CDR2 SVGAGI. The V gene end was trimmed by 1 base and the J gene end by 2 bases; junction bases not matched to a gene: 2. The CDR3 protein is CASSYLGQTYEQYF. The CDR3, as DNA: TGTGCCAGCAGTTACTTGGGACAGACCTACGAGCAGTACTTC.

DNA of the CDR3: TGTGCCAGAAGCTTGAAGAGTCCCAGGGATGGCTACACCTTC. Translated, it gives CARSLKSPRDGYTF. This chain joins TRBV5-3 and TRBJ1-2; a possible D gene is TRBD1 (5 bases). TRBV5-3 is recorded as an ORF, its role being uncertain. This CDR3 has 14 residues. The V end lost 1 base, the J end lost 6 bases, and 13 bases lay between the germline ends.

V usage is TRBV5-1 and J usage is TRBJ1-1, with TRBD1 matching over 10 bases. V lost 4 bases to trimming and J lost 4 bases; unmatched junction nucleotides: 4. The CDR3 loop spans 14 amino acids. Looked up from germline, CDR1 is SGHRS and CDR2 is YFSETQ. CDR3 in amino acids: CASSHGTGVTEAFF. CDR3 bases: TGCGCCAGCAGCCATGGGACAGGGGTCACTGAAGCTTTCTTT. Full variable domain (outside the CDR3, taken from reference TRBV5-1 and TRBJ1-1): KAGVTQTPRYLIKTRGQQVTLSCSPISGHRSVSWYQQTPGQGLQFLFEYFSETQRNKGNFPGRFSGRQFSNSRSEMNVSTLELGDSALYLCASSHGTGVTEAFFGQGTRLTVV.

The chain recombines TRBV5-1 with TRBJ2-5; D is possibly TRBD1 (7 bases). V was cut by 4 bases and J by 5 bases, with 15 bases left in between. Germline V lookup: CDR1 SGHRS, CDR2 YFSETQ. The CDR3 contains 14 residues. This CDR3 reads CASSRQGRGETQYF. The CDR3 DNA reads TGCGCCAGCAGCCGACAGGGCCGGGGGGAGACCCAGTACTTC.

This sequence joins TRBV5-1 and TRBJ2-2; D is possibly TRBD1 or TRBD2 (7 bases each). There are 17 residues in the CDR3. The germline gives CDR1 SGHRS, CDR2 YFSETQ. Trimming stripped 5 bases from V and 3 bases from J, with 20 bases between. The CDR3 region has the DNA TGCGCCAGCAGTCGAATACCGGCAGGGGGGGACACCGGGGAGCTGTTTTTT. Translating gives CASSRIPAGGDTGELFF.

The V call is TRBV27, the J call TRBJ2-7; D possibly uses TRBD1 or TRBD2 (5 bases each). This CDR3 has 15 amino acids. Germline values: CDR1 MNHEY, CDR2 SMNVEV (reference sequence). V was clipped by 3 bases and J by 6 bases, with 18 bases between them. The CDR3 region is CASSFGTVPSSEQYF. In nucleotides, the CDR3 is TGTGCCAGCAGTTTTGGGACGGTGCCGTCCAGCGAGCAGTACTTC.

This clone came up once. The V call is TRBV6-5, the J call TRBJ1-1; no reliable D call. CDR3 length: 11 residues. Germline CDR1 and CDR2: MNHEY and SVGAGI. V lost 4 bases, J lost 9 bases, and 9 bases lay in between. CDR3 DNA sequence: TGTGCCAGCAGTTTACTCGGAAAAGCTTTCTTT. As protein: CASSLLGKAFF.

The chain combines TRBV7-2 with TRBJ2-3; TRBD2 matches 11 bases. The CDR3 extends over 14 amino acids. Looked up from germline, CDR1 is SGHTA and CDR2 is FQGNSA. Germline trimming cut 7 bases from V and 10 bases from J; bases unmatched to any gene: 10. The CDR3 region is CASILAVAGGPQYF. The CDR3 DNA reads TGTGCCAGCATCCTGGCGGTAGCGGGGGGGCCGCAGTATTTT.